This T cell receptor (beta chain) comes out of a study of identical twins. This clonotype has a handful of counts. From the 5' RACE reads, TCRdb called clonotypes with MiXCR, one entry per CDR3 protein. The sample shows around 1.7 million distinct CDR3 sequences, under 35% of them seen only once. Deletions cut 1 base from V and 3 bases from J, with 13 bases between. This CDR3 has 15 residues. Germline CDR1 and CDR2: MNHNS and SASEGT. This receptor was taken from a newborn girl in good health. The rearrangement uses TRBV6-1 and TRBJ2-7; D may be TRBD1 (6 bases). The sample taken for sequencing was cord blood. The CDR3 coding sequence is TGTGCCAGCAGTGAAGGGGCAGGGGACCTCTACGAGCAGTACTTC. This translates into CASSEGAGDLYEQYF.